This passage covers 16 T cell receptor beta chains from one sample sequenced in a study of blood T cells in healthy people across ages. A sample-barcoded 5' primer and a J-beta primer mix were used in a second PCR of about 7 to 12 cycles. TCRdb re-called the 5' RACE reads through MiXCR, storing one row per CDR3 protein. The sample lists some 710,000 distinct CDR3 sequences; 35% to 50% were seen once. The sample comprised blood. The receptors here all came from an elderly man in good health.

The V gene is TRBV2, the J gene TRBJ1-2; possible D gene TRBD1, 6 bases. This CDR3 comprises 15 residues. Germline V gene lookup returns CDR1 SNHLY and CDR2 FYNNEI. V dropped 3 bases and J dropped 3 bases, with 14 bases sitting between them. The CDR3 nucleotides are TGTGCCAGCAGTGACCCAGGGGCTCCTGACTATGGCTACACCTTC. Its translation: CASSDPGAPDYGYTF.

The chain couples TRBV11-2 to TRBJ1-4; D remains ambiguous. This CDR3 has 15 amino acids. V dropped 0 bases and J dropped 2 bases, with 7 bases sitting between them. Germline V gene lookup returns CDR1 SGHAT and CDR2 FQNNGV. The CDR3 nucleotides read TGTGCCAGCAGCTTAGACAGGCTTACTAATGAAAAACTGTTTTTT. Amino acids: CASSLDRLTNEKLFF.

The rearrangement uses TRBV28 and TRBJ2-7; D possibly corresponds to TRBD2 (5 bases). The germline gives CDR1 MDHEN, CDR2 SYDVKM. The CDR3 is made up of 14 amino acids. The germline V and J ends were trimmed by 6 bases and 5 bases, with 17 bases remaining between them. The CDR3 DNA follows: TGTGCCAGCAGATACTCGAGGGTGGTCGACGAGCAGTACTTC. It yields the protein CASRYSRVVDEQYF.

The chain carries TRBV3-1 and TRBJ2-7; no clear D. The CDR3 extends over 14 amino acids. CDR1 and CDR2 from the germline V gene are LGHDT and YNNKEL (reference sequence). The V end was cut by 2 bases, the J end by 7 bases, with 15 bases between. CDR3 protein: CASSQSGRHNEQYF. DNA for the CDR3: TGTGCCAGCAGCCAATCTGGGCGTCACAATGAGCAGTACTTC.

This clonotype was found a few times. V and J are TRBV5-5 and TRBJ2-7, with D perhaps TRBD1 (6 bases). CDR1 is SGHKS, CDR2 YYEKEE, per germline (reference sequence). The CDR3 has 15 amino acids. Trimming removed 4 bases from V and 3 bases from J, with 17 bases in between. The CDR3 DNA reads as TGTGCCAGCAGCAGGACCCCGGACAGTTACTACGAGCAGTACTTC. Protein sequence: CASSRTPDSYYEQYF.

This clonotype was counted between two and nine times. The chain links TRBV18 to TRBJ2-1; 12 positions match TRBD2. In germline, CDR1 is KGHSH, CDR2 LQKENI. This CDR3 region has 15 residues. The V segment lost 9 bases and the J segment 3 bases; nucleotides outside the gene matches: 6. The CDR3 DNA is TGTGCCAGTGACTCGACTAGCGGGGGCTACAATGAGCAGTTCTTC. Its protein product is CASDSTSGGYNEQFF.

This clonotype was detected only a few times. The chain joins TRBV25-1 to TRBJ1-2; D is perhaps TRBD1 (6 bases). Germline V lookup: CDR1 MGHDK, CDR2 SYGVNS. Trimming shortened V by 7 bases and J by 5 bases, and 11 bases separated the two germline ends. The CDR3 has 12 amino acids. The DNA of the CDR3 is TGTGCCAGCATGCAGGGGCAGTATGGCTACACCTTC. It translates to CASMQGQYGYTF.

Here the CDR3 reads CASSPRGAGVGVNTQYF. CDR3 DNA: TGTGCCAGCAGCCCCCGCGGAGCGGGAGTGGGGGTGAATACGCAGTATTTT. This sequence joins TRBV7-2 and TRBJ2-3, with 8 positions matching TRBD2. Germline CDR1 reads SGHTA; CDR2 reads FQGNSA. The CDR3 is made up of 17 amino acids. V dropped 5 bases and J dropped 7; count of bases not matched to a gene: 17.

This chain links TRBV27 with TRBJ2-5; no clear D. CDR1 and CDR2 from the germline V gene are MNHEY and SMNVEV (reference sequence). There are 14 residues in the CDR3. Between the trimmed V and J ends, which lost 5 bases and 2 bases, there was a span of 12 bases. The CDR3 loop reads CASSTRTAQETQYF. For the CDR3, the DNA is TGTGCCAGCAGTACCCGGACGGCACAAGAGACCCAGTACTTC.

The rearrangement links TRBV20-1 to TRBJ2-1; a weak D match, TRBD1 (5 bases). CDR3 size: 14 residues. V was clipped by 3 bases and J by 4 bases, with 13 bases between them. Germline lookup yields CDR1 DFQATT and CDR2 SNEGSKA (reference sequence). In DNA, the CDR3 is TGCAGTGCTAGCAGGGTATTATGGTACAATGAGCAGTTCTTC. Translated: CSASRVLWYNEQFF.

The chain links TRBV7-3 to TRBJ2-1; either TRBD1 or TRBD2 may supply D (5 bases each). The CDR3 loop spans 14 amino acids. Deletions cut 2 bases from V and 10 bases from J, with 15 bases between. The germline gives CDR1 SGHTA, CDR2 FQGTGA. CDR3 nucleotide sequence: TGTGCCAGCAGCTTATCTACTAGGGGAAAGGAGCAGTTCTTC. Protein sequence: CASSLSTRGKEQFF.

This clonotype was seen a few times. The chain couples TRBV6-5 to TRBJ2-7; D is possibly TRBD1 (5 bases). This CDR3 is built from 15 residues. Trimming took 6 bases from V and 2 from J, leaving 17 bases between them. Germline assignment: CDR1 MNHEY and CDR2 SVGAGI. The CDR3 reads CASSRTGVEPYEQYF. CDR3 in DNA: TGTGCCAGCAGCCGAACAGGTGTTGAGCCCTACGAGCAGTACTTC.

The table lists this clonotype with a count of one. The chain is built from TRBV20-1 and TRBJ1-2; D not certain. The CDR3 sequence is 13 residues long. The V gene's germline CDR1 is DFQATT and CDR2 SNEGSKA (reference sequence). Trimming stripped 5 bases from V and 0 bases from J, with 10 bases between. The CDR3 region is CSARGISNYGYTF. The DNA for the CDR3 is TGCAGTGCTCGAGGGATATCTAACTATGGCTACACCTTC.

The chain combines TRBV20-1 with TRBJ2-7, with D possibly being TRBD1 (6 bases). Germline assignment: CDR1 DFQATT and CDR2 SNEGSKA (reference sequence). Trimming left V 3 bases short and J 0 bases short, with 12 bases between. The CDR3 length is 14 residues. CDR3 region: CSASPTGNSYEQYF. The CDR3 DNA reads TGCAGTGCTAGCCCCACAGGGAACTCCTACGAGCAGTACTTC.

The chain carries TRBV20-1 and TRBJ2-1; TRBD1 might be the D (6 bases). This CDR3 is 14 amino acids long. The V and J ends lost 1 base and 6 bases respectively, with 13 bases between them. Germline V gene sequence: CDR1 DFQATT, CDR2 SNEGSKA (reference sequence). CDR3 loop: CSARVPGHFNEQFF. The CDR3 nucleotides are TGCAGTGCTAGAGTTCCGGGACACTTCAATGAGCAGTTCTTC.

This chain links TRBV7-9 with TRBJ2-5; 9 bases are a match to TRBD1. The J call may be in error: the DNA end matches TRBJ2-1 better. Per the germline V gene, CDR1 is SEHNR and CDR2 is FQNEAQ (reference sequence). This CDR3 contains 16 residues. The CDR3 nucleotides are TGTGCCAGCAGCTACTACCTCGGACAGGGGCAAGAGACCCAGTTCTTC. It encodes CASSYYLGQGQETQFF.